These T cell receptor beta chains were read from a single sample in a study of T cell changes during pregnancy in multiple sclerosis. Assay used: immunoSEQ multiplex PCR; TCRdb lists only in-frame clones, some missing. The sample lists fewer than 85,000 clones; 85% to 95% were seen once. This material consisted of peripheral blood, taken before pregnancy. All receptors derive from a female donor with multiple sclerosis, enrolled in a pregnancy study. CDR3s leave out the opening cysteine and the closing phenylalanine or tryptophan. D genes are given only for firm matches.

D	J	V	CDR3
TRBD2	TRBJ2-7	TRBV5-4	ASSTPGLAGYEQY
.	TRBJ1-1	TRBV10-3	AIRKGQETEAF
TRBD1	TRBJ1-1	TRBV5-1	ASSSTGTGATEAF
.	TRBJ2-7	TRBV5-1	ASSWDNTYEQY
TRBD1	TRBJ1-5	TRBV6-1	ASRGTGRGNQPQH
.	TRBJ2-5	TRBV4-2	ASSQEGGQGLGETQY
.	TRBJ1-1	TRBV29-1	SVGRNTEAF
TRBD1	TRBJ2-1	TRBV11-3	ASSSRTGSMQF
.	TRBJ2-1	TRBV30	AWSYSNNEQF
TRBD1	TRBJ2-1	TRBV19	ASSENRGKGYNEQF
.	TRBJ2-7	TRBV28	ASSFPGEFYEQY
.	TRBJ1-3	TRBV7-9	ASSPGQISGNTIY
.	TRBJ2-5	TRBV5-1	ASSLRGGLQETQY
TRBD1	TRBJ1-1	TRBV7-3	ASSRGGGRTEAF
.	TRBJ2-3	TRBV6-5	ASKLAGIVGDTQY
TRBD1	TRBJ1-2	TRBV29-1	SGLGTGDGYT
TRBD1	TRBJ2-7	TRBV5-1	ASSSTGTVSYEQY
.	TRBJ2-7	TRBV19	ASSPKTGLSMVEQY
TRBD2	TRBJ2-3	TRBV29-1	SVLAALDTQY
.	TRBJ1-1	TRBV6-1	ASSPSTGTEAF
.	TRBJ2-3	TRBV5-1	ASSLKPTDTQY
.	TRBJ2-7	TRBV7-2	ASSPQVLRRYEQY
TRBD1	TRBJ2-1	TRBV11-2	ASTRTGGVNEQF
TRBD2	TRBJ2-7	TRBV9	ASSPEGGLAGAYEQY
TRBD1	TRBJ2-1	TRBV29-1	SVQGGSDNEQF
.	TRBJ2-7	TRBV7-2	ASSSWTGKEQY
.	TRBJ2-1	TRBV11-2	ASSLVWRGGLPLDNEQF
TRBD2	TRBJ2-5	TRBV11-2	ASRKLAGGETQY
.	TRBJ1-5	TRBV15	ATSRDQGFGQPQH
TRBD1	TRBJ1-2	TRBV28	ALLTGQYGYT
TRBD2	TRBJ2-3	TRBV11-2	ASSPQRGGRATQY